Below are 3 T cell receptor beta chains sequenced from a single sample in a study of shared clonotypes between healthy human individuals. The method was immunoSEQ multiplex PCR; TCRdb's version includes in-frame clones alone and lacks a portion of them. The sample holds roughly 2,000,000 clones; around 93% are singletons and the top ten take roughly 1.7%. The naive CD8 subset, CD45RO-negative cells positively selected for CCR7, excluded terminally differentiated effector memory CD45RA+ cells. The source material was naive CD8+ T cells from PBMCs. These receptors were taken from a man younger than 35 in good health. Some clones in this sample may be carry-over from other donors' samples.

This clone occurred a few times. The chain carries TRBV11-2 and TRBJ1-1, with unresolved D. Per germline, CDR1 SGHAT and CDR2 FQNNGV. The CDR3 spans 12 residues. With 5 bases removed from V and 4 bases from J, the gap between germline ends came to 8 bases. Written as DNA, the CDR3 is TGTGCCAGCAGCCCAAGTGGCACTGAAGCTTTCTTT. Translation gives CASSPSGTEAFF.

The chain carries TRBV5-4 and TRBJ1-2; the D is unclear. Germline CDR1 is SGHNT and CDR2 is YYREEE (reference sequence). CDR3 length equals 11 residues. V lost 5 bases to trimming and J lost 6 bases, with 8 bases between them. The CDR3 nucleotides are TGTGCCAGCAGACGTATGGATGGCTACACCTTC. Encoded protein: CASRRMDGYTF. Variable domain in full (rest from reference TRBV5-4 and TRBJ1-2): ETGVTQSPTHLIKTRGQQVTLRCSSQSGHNTVSWYQQALGQGPQFIFQYYREEENGRGNFPPRFSGLQFPNYSSELNVNALELDDSALYLCASRRMDGYTFGSGTRLTVV.

The V and J genes are TRBV5-6 and TRBJ1-1, with 11 positions matching TRBD1. The V gene's germline CDR1 is SGHDT and CDR2 YYEEEE. The CDR3 runs 15 residues. V lost 3 bases and J lost 5; bases outside the gene matches: 6. The CDR3 coding sequence is TGTGCCAGCAGCTGGCGGGACAGGGGGGCGACTGAAGCTTTCTTT. Translating it yields CASSWRDRGATEAFF.